The next 2 T cell receptor beta chains were all read from a single sample in a study of cytomegalovirus exposure and HLA in healthy donors. The PCR employed 60 Vbeta primers together with 13 Jbeta primers. Libraries were prepared by immunoSEQ multiplex PCR; TCRdb keeps only in-frame clonotypes and omits some of them. The profile shows about 180,000 clones, more than 60% of them singletons. Specimen: PBMCs. These receptor sequences come from a woman aged 55-69 years in good health and CMV-seropositive.

The V call is TRBV5-1, the J call TRBJ2-7; 12 positions match TRBD1. This CDR3 region has 15 residues. V dropped 0 bases and J dropped 6; count of bases not matched to a gene: 4. The germline CDR1 and CDR2 sequences are SGHRS and YFSETQ. The CDR3 DNA follows: TGCGCCAGCAGCTTGGCCGGGACAGGGGGCTCCGAGCAGTACTTC. Translated, it gives CASSLAGTGGSEQYF.

This clone was observed a handful of times. J is TRBJ1-2 and V is TRBV4-1, with 7 bases lining up with TRBD1. CDR3 length equals 14 residues. Losses at the gene ends were 3 bases for V and 5 bases for J; bases not matched to a gene: 6. Germline-derived CDR1 and CDR2 are MGHRA and YSYEKL. The CDR3, as DNA: TGCGCCAGCAGCCATATTGGACAGGAGTATGGCTACACCTTC. Translating it yields CASSHIGQEYGYTF.